A selection of T cell receptor beta chains follows, all from one sample in a study of OX40 agonist ivuxolimab in advanced cancers. Data came from immunoSEQ multiplex PCR; TCRdb stores just in-frame clones and leaves some out. This table holds roughly 50,000 clones, 82% found once. The specimen was CD4+ or CD8+ T cells sorted from blood, collected in a trial of the OX40 agonist ivuxolimab. The receptors originated from an adult with an advanced solid tumor such as melanoma, head and neck, liver or kidney cancer. Both conserved end residues are part of each CDR3. Fields, in order: J gene, V gene, CDR3 length, CDR3 protein.

TRBJ2-1 TRBV4-1 16 CASSQGKTSGDNEQFF
TRBJ1-1 TRBV6-1 17 CASSERDRGRMNTEAFF
TRBJ1-5 TRBV9 15 CASSVGELPGQPQHF
TRBJ1-3 TRBV5-1 14 CASSADGSGNTIYF
TRBJ2-5 TRBV5-1 15 CASSLVAGGPETQYF
TRBJ2-5 TRBV7-2 15 CASSTDRGYGETQYF
TRBJ2-3 TRBV6-6 14 CASGGGTHTDTQYF
TRBJ1-3 TRBV6-1 16 CASSDGQDSSGNTIYF
TRBJ1-2 TRBV10-3 12 CAISGPGGGYTF
TRBJ2-2 TRBV4-3 21 CASSQDLRTGTGWGNTGELFF
TRBJ2-3 TRBV7-6 18 CASSLAPSGGSTTDTQYF
TRBJ1-1 TRBV6-5 13 CASMGRGSTEAFF
TRBJ2-3 TRBV6-1 13 CASRVSGGDTQYF
TRBJ1-4 TRBV2 14 CASIEPASGEKLFF
TRBJ2-2 TRBV5-1 14 CASSPSGGAGELFF
TRBJ2-7 TRBV5-4 14 CASSLRDRSYEQYF
TRBJ1-3 TRBV19 16 CASSIVSRGSGNTIYF
TRBJ1-6 TRBV27 16 CASSLSWDRALTPLHF
TRBJ2-5 TRBV11-2 15 CASSLVPGASETQYF
TRBJ2-7 TRBV6-5 13 CASSYSEPPVQYF
TRBJ2-6 TRBV4-1 20 CASSQERRGGGALVANVLTF
TRBJ1-6 TRBV4-3 15 CASSQVATSNSPLHF
TRBJ2-7 TRBV6-5 14 CASRTGQARYEQYF
TRBJ1-5 TRBV11-2 15 CASSSPTGGNQPQHF
TRBJ2-5 TRBV12-2 15 CASRFGTGPAETQYF
TRBJ2-7 TRBV28 11 CASSSSYEQYF
TRBJ2-3 TRBV6-6 16 CASSNPGHSRTDTQYF
TRBJ1-4 TRBV13 14 CASSLGRSNEKLFF
TRBJ2-1 TRBV10-1 17 CASSFGQGDFSYNEQFF
TRBJ2-7 TRBV5-6 13 CASSFGGGYEQYF
TRBJ2-7 TRBV4-3 15 CASSQDLNSPYEQYF
TRBJ2-3 TRBV5-6 13 CASSLAGADTQYF
TRBJ2-5 TRBV11-3 14 CASSATSGQETQYF
TRBJ1-1 TRBV6-5 15 CASSYSSGAATEAFF
TRBJ2-5 TRBV7-9 10 CASQGETQYF
TRBJ2-7 TRBV9 17 CASSYDDRGLRSYEQYF
TRBJ1-4 TRBV6-6 15 CASSRAGGINEKLFF
TRBJ2-1 TRBV30 13 CAWTAGGSNEQFF
TRBJ1-5 TRBV6-5 16 CASSYRADGYNQPQHF
TRBJ2-5 TRBV2 13 CASTQRIKETQYF
TRBJ2-3 TRBV6-5 13 CASSHNGPDTQYF
TRBJ1-5 TRBV5-1 16 CASSPSGDTSNQPQHF
TRBJ2-7 TRBV18 13 CASSPPAADEQYF
TRBJ2-5 TRBV11-3 15 CASSFLVTTEETQYF
TRBJ2-3 TRBV4-1 16 CASSQDRGFQSDTQYF
TRBJ2-7 TRBV4-2 13 CASSPRQGDEQYF
TRBJ1-2 TRBV18 14 CASSPSDSFYGYTF
TRBJ1-1 TRBV30 13 CACVREGHLEAFF
TRBJ1-5 TRBV5-4 14 CASHARESNQPQHF
TRBJ2-4 TRBV28 15 CASSSGGARRNIQYF
TRBJ2-7 TRBV5-5 16 CASSPWEIAGSYEQYF
TRBJ1-1 TRBV19 13 CASTTQGYTEAFF
TRBJ1-1 TRBV5-8 18 CASSLWLGPTVKDTEAFF